A single sample gave rise to the 9 T cell receptor beta chains below, sequenced in a study of blood T cell repertoires in COVID-19. The data were produced by immunoSEQ multiplex PCR, yet TCRdb's version contains in-frame clones alone and is incomplete. The sample lists approximately 320,000 clones; roughly nine tenths were seen once. The specimen sequenced was PBMCs or T cells enriched from blood (not recorded which). Receptor source: a man aged 55-75 years who had recovered from COVID-19.

The chain links TRBV5-6 to TRBJ2-2; possible D gene TRBD2, 6 bases. CDR1 SGHDT and CDR2 YYEEEE come from the germline V gene. V was shortened by 0 bases and J by 3 bases, with 12 bases between the two germline ends. This CDR3 contains 16 residues. The CDR3 reads CASSLGPGADTGELFF. In DNA form, the CDR3 reads TGTGCCAGCAGCTTGGGTCCGGGAGCGGACACCGGGGAGCTGTTTTTT.

This clone was found a few times. The chain carries TRBV5-4 and TRBJ2-1; 16 bases are shared with TRBD2. The J segment lost 4 bases and the V segment lost 3 bases, leaving 4 bases of the junction unmatched. Germline-derived CDR1 and CDR2 are SGHNT and YYREEE (reference sequence). The CDR3 runs to 17 residues. CDR3 protein: CASSYGTSGRGYNEQFF. The CDR3 nucleotides are TGTGCCAGCAGCTACGGGACTAGCGGGAGGGGGTACAATGAGCAGTTCTTC.

This chain connects TRBV5-4 to TRBJ2-3; a possible D gene is TRBD2 (6 bases). Germline loops: CDR1 SGHNT, CDR2 YYREEE (reference sequence). The V and J ends lost 3 bases and 0 bases respectively, with 20 bases between them. The CDR3 loop spans 18 amino acids. The CDR3 sequence: CASSSNPVRGRSTDTQYF. CDR3 in DNA: TGTGCCAGCAGCTCGAACCCGGTTAGAGGGAGGAGCACAGATACGCAGTATTTT.

The chain employs TRBV11-1 and TRBJ1-6; D is uncertain. V lost 0 bases and J 10 bases, leaving 13 bases between the germline ends. Germline CDR1 and CDR2: SGHAT and FQDESV (reference sequence). This CDR3 is 15 amino acids long. CDR3 sequence (DNA): TGTGCCAGCAGCTTAGCGGGAGGGAGTGGCTCACCCCTCCACTTT. This sequence encodes CASSLAGGSGSPLHF.

The rearrangement uses TRBV12-3 or TRBV12-4 and TRBJ2-7; the D is unclear. There are 13 residues in the CDR3. Trimming removed 2 bases at V and 2 bases at J, with 7 bases between. The CDR3, as DNA: TGTGCCAGCAGTTTATCTAGGCCCTACGAGCAGTACTTC. Translating gives CASSLSRPYEQYF.

The chain recombines TRBV7-8 with TRBJ1-3; 10 nucleotides align to TRBD1. Germline V CDR1 and CDR2: SGHVS, FQNEAQ. CDR3 length equals 16 residues. J lost 2 bases, V lost 5 bases, and 6 bases had no gene match. The CDR3: CASSARQGAPGNTIYF. Written as DNA, the CDR3 is TGTGCCAGCAGCGCACGACAGGGGGCACCTGGAAACACCATATATTTT.

The V and J genes are TRBV18 and TRBJ2-5; possible D gene TRBD2, 5 bases. Trimming pared 8 bases from V and 5 bases from J, leaving 12 bases between. CDR1 is KGHSH and CDR2 is LQKENI in the germline V gene. The CDR3 runs 12 residues. Here the CDR3 reads CASGRGQETQYF. In nucleotides, the CDR3 is TGTGCCAGCGGACGAGGGCAGGAGACCCAGTACTTC.

The rearrangement links TRBV2 to TRBJ2-1; 7 nucleotides line up with TRBD1. Looked up from germline, CDR1 is SNHLY and CDR2 is FYNNEI. CDR3 length equals 16 residues. Unmatched junction bases numbered 10, after V lost 6 bases and J lost 2 bases. CDR3 region: CASSQHRDRPYNEQFF. The CDR3 DNA is TGTGCCAGCAGCCAGCACCGGGACAGACCCTACAATGAGCAGTTCTTC.

This rearrangement joins TRBV19 to TRBJ1-4; the D gene is possibly TRBD1 (6 bases). The germline V gene encodes CDR1 LNHDA and CDR2 SQIVND (reference sequence). Trimming cost V 5 bases and J 2 bases, with 12 bases left between them. The CDR3 has 15 amino acids. The CDR3 loop is CASSRGAPTNEKLFF. The CDR3 bases are TGTGCCAGTAGTCGGGGGGCTCCCACTAATGAAAAACTGTTTTTT.